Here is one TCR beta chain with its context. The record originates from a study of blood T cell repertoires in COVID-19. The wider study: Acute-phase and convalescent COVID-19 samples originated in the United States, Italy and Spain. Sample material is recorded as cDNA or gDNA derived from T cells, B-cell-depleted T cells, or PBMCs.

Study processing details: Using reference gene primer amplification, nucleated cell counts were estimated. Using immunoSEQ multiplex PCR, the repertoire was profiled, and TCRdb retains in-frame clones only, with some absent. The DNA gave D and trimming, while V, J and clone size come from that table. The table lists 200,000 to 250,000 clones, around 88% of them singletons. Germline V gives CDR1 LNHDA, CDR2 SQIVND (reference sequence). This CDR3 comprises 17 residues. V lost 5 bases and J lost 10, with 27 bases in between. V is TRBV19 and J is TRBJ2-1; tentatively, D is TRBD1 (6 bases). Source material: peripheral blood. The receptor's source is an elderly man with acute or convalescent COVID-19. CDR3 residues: CASSLGTNRALQGEQFF. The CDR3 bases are TGTGCCAGTAGTTTGGGGACGAACAGGGCACTTCAGGGGGAGCAGTTCTTC. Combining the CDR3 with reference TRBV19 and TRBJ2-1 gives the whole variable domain DGGITQSPKYLFRKEGQNVTLSCEQNLNHDAMYWYRQDPGQGLRLIYYSQIVNDFQKGDIAEGYSVSREKKESFPLTVTSAQKNPTAFYLCASSLGTNRALQGEQFFGPGTRLTVL.